The present entry profiles one TCR beta chain with its context. Its matching antigen is unknown. V shed 0 bases and J shed 8 bases, with 10 bases lying between them. Germline assignment: CDR1 LNHNV and CDR2 YYDKDF (reference sequence). CDR3 size: 13 residues. The data were taken from a study of T cell repertoires and HLA-DP antigens. The protocol was immunoSEQ multiplex PCR, while the TCRdb copy is restricted to in-frame clones and leaves out a portion. This table holds fewer than 95,000 clones, roughly nine tenths found once. The clonotype comes from a man between 45 and 60 years old in good health and CMV-seronegative. V is TRBV15 and J is TRBJ1-1; D uncertain. Sequencing was performed on CD4+ T cells from PBMCs. The CDR3 DNA sequence: TGTGCCACCAGCAGAGATCGGGTCAGAGAAGCTTTCTTT. This gives the protein CATSRDRVREAFF.